Following are 5 T cell receptor beta chains from one sample sequenced in a study of T cell repertoires in cytomegalovirus infection. Using its own MiXCR run on the reads, TCRdb lists one record per CDR3 protein. The data hold some 500,000 distinct CDR3 sequences, with 30% to 40% observed a single time. For these TCRs, the target antigens are not known. The sample in question was cultured PBMCs, obtained from culture after CMV antigen stimulation. The receptors were gathered from a human donor in good health (CMV status not recorded). Some clones in this sample may be carry-over from other donors' samples.

This clonotype has a handful of counts. In nucleotides, the CDR3 is TGTGCCAGCAGCTTAGTAGATACTAGGCCCCTTCATACGCAGTATTTT. Translating gives CASSLVDTRPLHTQYF. J is TRBJ2-3 and V is TRBV7-2, with D possibly matching TRBD2 (5 bases). Trimming left V 1 base short and J 7 bases short, with 18 bases between. The CDR3 is 16 amino acids. Per the germline V gene, CDR1 is SGHTA and CDR2 is FQGNSA.

The V call is TRBV20-1, the J call TRBJ2-1, with 7 positions matching TRBD2. The V gene's germline CDR1 is DFQATT and CDR2 SNEGSKA (reference sequence). Trimming removed 3 bases from V and 4 bases from J; junction bases left unmatched: 15. The CDR3 has 17 residues. Written as DNA, the CDR3 is TGCAGTGCTAGCCACCCATGGGGGGGAGGAAATTACAATGAGCAGTTCTTC. It translates to CSASHPWGGGNYNEQFF.

V gene TRBV4-1 combines with J gene TRBJ2-7, with 14 nucleotides matching TRBD2. Per germline, CDR1 MGHRA and CDR2 YSYEKL. This CDR3 is 17 amino acids long. The V segment lost 0 bases and the J segment 7 bases; nucleotides outside the gene matches: 8. The CDR3 spells CASSQEAGTSGRGEQYF. The CDR3 DNA follows: TGCGCCAGCAGCCAAGAAGCCGGGACTAGCGGGAGAGGAGAGCAGTACTTC.

The gene calls are TRBV7-3 and TRBJ2-7; a weak D match, TRBD2 (6 bases). The germline V gene has CDR1 SGHTA and CDR2 FQGTGA. Between the trimmed V and J ends, which lost 7 bases and 3 bases, there was a span of 22 bases. The CDR3 spans 16 residues. CDR3 sequence: CASTSFGAGNLYEQYF. The CDR3 DNA is TGTGCCAGCACATCTTTTGGGGCGGGGAATCTCTACGAGCAGTACTTC.

The genes are TRBV28 and TRBJ2-4; possibly TRBD1 or TRBD2 for D (5 bases each). V gave up 6 bases and J gave up 6 bases, with 15 bases separating them. CDR1 is MDHEN and CDR2 is SYDVKM in the germline V gene. This CDR3 is built from 14 residues. DNA for the CDR3: TGTGCCAGCAGACCCTGGGGGAAGATAAACATTCAGTACTTC. Translation gives CASRPWGKINIQYF.